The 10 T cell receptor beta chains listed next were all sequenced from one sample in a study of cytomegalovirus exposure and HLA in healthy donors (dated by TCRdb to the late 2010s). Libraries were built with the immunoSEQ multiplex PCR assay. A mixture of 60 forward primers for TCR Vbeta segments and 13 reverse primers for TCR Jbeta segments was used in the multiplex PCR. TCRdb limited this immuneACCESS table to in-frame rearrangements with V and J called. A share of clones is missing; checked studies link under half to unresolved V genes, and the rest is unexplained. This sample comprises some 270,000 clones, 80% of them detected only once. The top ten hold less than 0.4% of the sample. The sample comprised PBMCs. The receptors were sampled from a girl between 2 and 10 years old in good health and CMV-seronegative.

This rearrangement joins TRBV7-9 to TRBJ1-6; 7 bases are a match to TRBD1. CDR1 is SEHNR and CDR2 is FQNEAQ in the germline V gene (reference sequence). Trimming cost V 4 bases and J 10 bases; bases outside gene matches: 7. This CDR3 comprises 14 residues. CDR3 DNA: TGTGCCAGCAGCTCTACAGGGGACGGATCACCCCTCCACTTT. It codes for CASSSTGDGSPLHF.

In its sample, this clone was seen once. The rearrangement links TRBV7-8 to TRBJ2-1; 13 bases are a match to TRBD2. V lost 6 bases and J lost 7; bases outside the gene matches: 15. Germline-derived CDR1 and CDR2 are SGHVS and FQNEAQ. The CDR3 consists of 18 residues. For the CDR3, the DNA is TGTGCCAGCAGTCCTCGGGAGGGACTAGCGGGGAGTATAAATGAGCAGTTCTTC. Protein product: CASSPREGLAGSINEQFF.

CDR3 in amino acids: CASFGYNEQFF. The CDR3 nucleotides are TGTGCCAGTTTCGGGTACAATGAGCAGTTCTTC. The chain carries TRBV28 and TRBJ2-1; D is unresolved. V lost 9 bases and J lost 4, with 7 bases in between. This CDR3 is 11 amino acids long. CDR1 is MDHEN, CDR2 SYDVKM, per germline.

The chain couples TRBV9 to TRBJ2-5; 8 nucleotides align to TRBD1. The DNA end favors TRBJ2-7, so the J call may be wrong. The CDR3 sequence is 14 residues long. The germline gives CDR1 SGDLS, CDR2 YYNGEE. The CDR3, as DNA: TGTGCCAGCAGCGAACAGGGGGACCCCTACGAGCAGTACTTC. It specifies CASSEQGDPYEQYF.

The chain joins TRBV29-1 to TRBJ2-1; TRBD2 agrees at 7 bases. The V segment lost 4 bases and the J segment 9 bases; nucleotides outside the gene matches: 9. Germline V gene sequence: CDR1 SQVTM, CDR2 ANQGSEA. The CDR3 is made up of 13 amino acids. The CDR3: CSVGEGGWGEQFF. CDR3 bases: TGCAGCGTTGGGGAGGGAGGCTGGGGTGAGCAGTTCTTC.

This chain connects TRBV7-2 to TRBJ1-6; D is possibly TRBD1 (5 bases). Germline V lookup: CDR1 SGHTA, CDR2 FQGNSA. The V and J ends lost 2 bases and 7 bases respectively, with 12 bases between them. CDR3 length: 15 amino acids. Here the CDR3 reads CASSLIGVGNSPLHF. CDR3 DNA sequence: TGTGCCAGCAGCTTAATAGGGGTCGGAAATTCACCCCTCCACTTT.

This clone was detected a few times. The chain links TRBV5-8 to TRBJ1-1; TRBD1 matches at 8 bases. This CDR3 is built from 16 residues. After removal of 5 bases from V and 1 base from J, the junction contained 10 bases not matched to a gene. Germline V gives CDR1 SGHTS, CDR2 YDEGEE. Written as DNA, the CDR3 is TGTGCCAGCAGATCCCAGACAGGGGTCGAGAACACTGAAGCTTTCTTT. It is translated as CASRSQTGVENTEAFF.

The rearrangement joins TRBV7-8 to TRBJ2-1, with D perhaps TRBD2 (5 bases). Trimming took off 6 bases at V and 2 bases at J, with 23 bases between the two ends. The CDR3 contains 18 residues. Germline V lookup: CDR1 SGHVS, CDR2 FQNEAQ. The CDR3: CASRPARAQSGTYNEQFF. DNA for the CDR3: TGTGCCAGCAGACCCGCGAGAGCTCAATCCGGGACCTACAATGAGCAGTTCTTC.

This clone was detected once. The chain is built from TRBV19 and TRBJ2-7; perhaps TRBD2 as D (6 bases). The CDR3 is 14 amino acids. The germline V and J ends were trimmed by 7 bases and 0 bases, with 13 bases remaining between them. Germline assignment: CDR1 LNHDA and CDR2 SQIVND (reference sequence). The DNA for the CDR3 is TGTGCCAGTAAGGAGGAGGAGGGCTCCTACGAGCAGTACTTC. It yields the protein CASKEEEGSYEQYF.

The CDR3 loop is CASNPRATEAFF. The DNA of the CDR3 is TGTGCCAGCAACCCAAGAGCCACTGAAGCTTTCTTT. V is TRBV2 and J is TRBJ1-1; no clear D. The CDR3 sequence is 12 residues long. Germline lookup yields CDR1 SNHLY and CDR2 FYNNEI. Trimming removed 7 bases from V and 4 bases from J, with 10 bases in between.